Listed below are T cell receptor beta chains from one sample, sequenced in a study of T cells after posttransplantation cyclophosphamide. Only in-frame clones appear in the TCRdb table, and some are missing; sequencing was by immunoSEQ multiplex PCR. The sample holds some 25,000 clones; 86% are singletons and the top ten take approximately 6.8%. The sample taken for sequencing was PBMCs. The receptors here all came from a woman aged 55-69 years with a blood cancer, CMV-positive, and with a related stem cell donor. The CDR3 runs from the conserved cysteine through the conserved F or W. A D gene is named only where the DNA matches it firmly. Some rows mark clone size as missing; the rest say once, few, many or name a class of expanded clone.

j_gene: TRBJ1-2; d_gene: TRBD1; abundance: .; v_gene: TRBV11-2; len: 14; CDR3aa: CASSLETGRYGYTF; CDR3nt: TGTGCCAGCAGCTTAGAGACAGGGAGGTATGGCTACACCTTC
j_gene: TRBJ2-5; d_gene: .; abundance: once; v_gene: TRBV4-2; len: 13; CDR3aa: CASSQLASQTQYF; CDR3nt: TGTGCCAGCAGCCAACTAGCGTCTCAGACCCAGTACTTC
j_gene: TRBJ2-7; d_gene: .; abundance: .; v_gene: TRBV6-5; len: 12; CDR3aa: CASTGYSYEQYF; CDR3nt: TGTGCCAGCACAGGCTACAGCTACGAGCAGTACTTC
j_gene: TRBJ2-7; d_gene: .; abundance: .; v_gene: TRBV7-9; len: 14; CDR3aa: CASSLDGGSYEQYF; CDR3nt: TGTGCCAGCAGCTTAGATGGCGGATCCTACGAGCAGTACTTC
j_gene: TRBJ1-4; d_gene: .; abundance: .; v_gene: TRBV7-8; len: 17; CDR3aa: CASSPKRGTATNEKLFF; CDR3nt: TGTGCCAGCAGCCCCAAGCGGGGAACAGCAACTAATGAAAAACTGTTTTTT
j_gene: TRBJ2-1; d_gene: .; abundance: few; v_gene: TRBV19; len: 14; CDR3aa: CASSISAVYNEQFF; CDR3nt: TGTGCCAGTAGTATCTCGGCGGTCTACAATGAGCAGTTCTTC
j_gene: TRBJ1-1; d_gene: .; abundance: .; v_gene: TRBV5-4; len: 14; CDR3aa: CASSPGTGNTEAFF; CDR3nt: TGTGCCAGCAGCCCGGGGACTGGCAACACTGAAGCTTTCTTT
j_gene: TRBJ2-1; d_gene: TRBD2; abundance: .; v_gene: TRBV4-2; len: 15; CDR3aa: CASTASGVSYNEQFF; CDR3nt: TGTGCCAGCACCGCAAGCGGGGTTTCCTACAATGAGCAGTTCTTC
j_gene: TRBJ2-1; d_gene: TRBD2; abundance: .; v_gene: TRBV5-8; len: 14; CDR3aa: CASSWTSGRGEQFF; CDR3nt: TGTGCCAGCAGCTGGACTAGCGGGAGAGGTGAGCAGTTCTTC
j_gene: TRBJ1-2; d_gene: TRBD1; abundance: .; v_gene: TRBV5-1; len: 14; CDR3aa: CASSGWTGYYGYTF; CDR3nt: TGCGCCAGCAGCGGATGGACAGGGTACTATGGCTACACCTTC
j_gene: TRBJ1-4; d_gene: .; abundance: once; v_gene: TRBV29-1; len: 13; CDR3aa: CSAGPGREEKLFF; CDR3nt: TGCAGCGCCGGGCCAGGGCGAGAGGAAAAACTGTTTTTT
j_gene: TRBJ1-2; d_gene: .; abundance: few; v_gene: TRBV6-1; len: 15; CDR3aa: CASSETSEGGEGYTF; CDR3nt: TGTGCCAGCAGTGAAACCTCAGAGGGTGGGGAGGGCTACACCTTC
j_gene: TRBJ1-5; d_gene: .; abundance: .; v_gene: TRBV21-1; len: 18; CDR3aa: CASSKVGPASNSNQPQHF; CDR3nt: TGTGCCAGCAGCAAGGTGGGGCCGGCATCTAATAGCAATCAGCCCCAGCATTTT
j_gene: TRBJ1-2; d_gene: .; abundance: .; v_gene: TRBV6-5; len: 12; CDR3aa: CASSYDRGGYTF; CDR3nt: TGTGCCAGCAGTTACGATCGAGGGGGCTACACCTTC
j_gene: TRBJ1-1; d_gene: .; abundance: .; v_gene: TRBV5-5; len: 14; CDR3aa: CASSLGAQNTEAFF; CDR3nt: TGTGCCAGCAGCTTAGGGGCCCAGAACACTGAAGCTTTCTTT
j_gene: TRBJ1-2; d_gene: TRBD1; abundance: .; v_gene: TRBV7-2; len: 16; CDR3aa: CASSFTQGQGGDGYTF; CDR3nt: TGTGCCAGCAGCTTTACCCAGGGACAGGGGGGGGATGGCTACACCTTC
j_gene: TRBJ2-7; d_gene: .; abundance: .; v_gene: TRBV30; len: 15; CDR3aa: CAWSVRYQASYEQYF; CDR3nt: TGTGCCTGGAGTGTACGGTATCAGGCCTCCTACGAGCAGTACTTC
j_gene: TRBJ2-7; d_gene: .; abundance: .; v_gene: TRBV30; len: 12; CDR3aa: CAWRGGGNEQYF; CDR3nt: TGTGCCTGGCGAGGTGGAGGGAACGAGCAGTACTTC
j_gene: TRBJ2-1; d_gene: TRBD1; abundance: .; v_gene: TRBV18; len: 15; CDR3aa: CASSPRDREDDEQFF; CDR3nt: TGTGCCAGCTCACCCCGGGACAGGGAAGATGATGAGCAGTTCTTC
j_gene: TRBJ2-7; d_gene: TRBD2; abundance: .; v_gene: TRBV7-8; len: 14; CDR3aa: CASSSGTSDYEQYF; CDR3nt: TGTGCCAGCAGCTCCGGGACTAGCGACTACGAGCAGTACTTC
j_gene: TRBJ1-4; d_gene: TRBD1; abundance: .; v_gene: TRBV18; len: 14; CDR3aa: CASSTGTANEKLFF; CDR3nt: TGTGCCAGCTCTACCGGGACAGCTAATGAAAAACTGTTTTTT
j_gene: TRBJ2-1; d_gene: .; abundance: .; v_gene: TRBV7-9; len: 15; CDR3aa: CASSLAATTGNEQFF; CDR3nt: TGTGCCAGCAGCTTAGCAGCGACCACGGGTAATGAGCAGTTCTTC
j_gene: TRBJ1-1; d_gene: .; abundance: .; v_gene: TRBV18; len: 13; CDR3aa: CASSPTVDTEAFF; CDR3nt: TGTGCCAGCTCACCTACGGTAGACACTGAAGCTTTCTTT
j_gene: TRBJ2-7; d_gene: .; abundance: .; v_gene: TRBV2; len: 11; CDR3aa: CASSGHYEQYF; CDR3nt: TGTGCCAGCAGTGGTCACTACGAGCAGTACTTC
j_gene: TRBJ2-1; d_gene: TRBD1; abundance: few; v_gene: TRBV7-2; len: 13; CDR3aa: CASSLRGRNEQFF; CDR3nt: TGTGCCAGCAGCTTAAGGGGGCGGAATGAGCAGTTCTTC
j_gene: TRBJ2-1; d_gene: .; abundance: .; v_gene: TRBV4-1; len: 17; CDR3aa: CASSQGNRVSSYNEQFF; CDR3nt: TGCGCCAGCAGCCAAGGAAACAGGGTGAGCTCCTACAATGAGCAGTTCTTC
j_gene: TRBJ1-1; d_gene: TRBD1; abundance: once; v_gene: TRBV5-1; len: 14; CDR3aa: CASSTGQEPTEAFF; CDR3nt: TGCGCCAGCAGCACAGGACAGGAACCAACTGAAGCTTTCTTT